This TCR beta chain was identified in a study of blood T cell repertoires in COVID-19. Across the study: Specimens from acute and convalescent COVID-19 originated in the United States, Italy and Spain. T cells, B-cell-depleted T cells, or PBMCs supplied cDNA or gDNA.

All enrollees were roughly 18 to 100 years old and from some 24 US areas. Germline V lookup: CDR1 SGHTS, CDR2 YDEGEE. This CDR3 has 16 residues. V shed 1 base and J 2 bases; nucleotides not matched to a gene: 7. In the source study's methods: How many nucleated cells were present was estimated from reference gene primer amplification. The protocol was immunoSEQ multiplex PCR, while the TCRdb copy is restricted to in-frame clones and leaves out a portion. That table furnishes V, J and clone size, whereas the DNA furnished D and trimming. The sample has about 440,000 clones, approximately 90% seen once.

This receptor was identified in a woman aged 18-29 years with acute COVID-19. Material: PBMCs or T cells enriched from blood (not recorded which). The chain joins TRBV5-8 to TRBJ2-7; TRBD1 aligns across 9 bases. CDR3: CASSLLPGQGAYEQYF. DNA of the CDR3: TGTGCCAGCAGCTTGTTACCGGGACAGGGCGCCTACGAGCAGTACTTC.